Each of the 28 T cell receptor beta chains below was sequenced from the same sample in a study of CD8 T cells in Susac syndrome. Reverse transcription of roughly 0.5 to 1 ug RNA was performed with random hexamers. TCRdb re-derived calls from the immunoSEQ multiplex PCR reads in MiXCR, one entry per CDR3 protein. The sample comprises roughly 200,000 distinct CDR3 sequences, about 95% of which are singletons, and around 0.093% rests with the top ten. The sequenced material came from CD4+ T cells from PBMCs. The receptors come from a human donor in good health.

The V and J genes are TRBV7-2 and TRBJ2-5; D ambiguous. The V end was cut by 1 base, the J end by 4 bases, with 10 bases between. This CDR3 is 14 amino acids long. Germline loops: CDR1 SGHTA, CDR2 FQGNSA. The CDR3 region is CASSLGGRSETQYF. The DNA for the CDR3 is TGTGCCAGCAGCTTAGGCGGTCGTTCAGAGACCCAGTACTTC.

The chain carries TRBV11-2 and TRBJ2-3, with TRBD1 matching 12 bases. The CDR3 consists of 16 residues. The J segment lost 4 bases and the V segment lost 3 bases, leaving 5 bases of the junction unmatched. Per germline, CDR1 SGHAT and CDR2 FQNNGV. The CDR3 nucleotides read TGTGCCAGCAGCTTGGGGACAGGGGGCAGGCCAGATACGCAGTATTTT. Encoded protein: CASSLGTGGRPDTQYF. Using reference TRBV11-2 and TRBJ2-3 for the parts outside the CDR3, the full variable domain is EAGVAQSPRYKIIEKRQSVAFWCNPISGHATLYWYQQILGQGPKLLIQFQNNGVVDDSQLPKDRFSAERLKGVDSTLKIQPAKLEDSAVYLCASSLGTGGRPDTQYFGPGTRLTVL.

This sequence joins TRBV2 and TRBJ1-4; D is unresolved. Trimming removed 4 bases at V and 8 bases at J, with 11 bases between. CDR1 is SNHLY and CDR2 is FYNNEI in the germline V gene. The CDR3 spans 13 residues. CDR3 region: CASSAVLNEKLFF. The DNA of the CDR3 is TGTGCCAGCAGTGCGGTATTAAACGAAAAACTGTTTTTT.

The V and J genes are TRBV3-1 and TRBJ2-7; D is possibly TRBD1 (5 bases). Germline assignment: CDR1 LGHDT and CDR2 YNNKEL (reference sequence). V shed 3 bases and J shed 4 bases, with 19 bases lying between them. This CDR3 is built from 16 residues. For the CDR3, the DNA is TGTGCCAGCAGCCACCTGGCCCAGGGTGCTCGGTACGAGCAGTACTTC. This translates into CASSHLAQGARYEQYF.

V and J are TRBV28 and TRBJ2-6; D uncertain. Germline V CDR1 and CDR2: MDHEN, SYDVKM. This CDR3 is 15 amino acids long. V gave up 7 bases and J gave up 0 bases, with 10 bases separating them. The CDR3: CASTRPSSGANVLTF. The CDR3 DNA reads TGTGCCAGCACCCGCCCCAGCTCTGGGGCCAACGTCCTGACTTTC.

The chain couples TRBV7-9 to TRBJ2-1; 7 bases are a match to TRBD1. Trimming took 1 base from V and 8 from J; bases not matched to a gene: 20. This CDR3 has 19 amino acids. Germline values: CDR1 SEHNR, CDR2 FQNEAQ (reference sequence). The CDR3 DNA follows: TGTGCCAGCAGCTTAGAAGAGGAGTTGGGACAGACACGAGCGGATGAGCAGTTCTTC. It yields the protein CASSLEEELGQTRADEQFF.

V and J are TRBV7-3 and TRBJ1-2, with D uncertain. This CDR3 has 15 amino acids. Trimming stripped 3 bases from V and 1 base from J, with 12 bases between. Per germline, CDR1 SGHTA and CDR2 FQGTGA. Here the CDR3 reads CASSLGGSSNYGYTF. The CDR3 DNA reads as TGTGCCAGCAGCTTGGGAGGTTCTAGTAACTATGGCTACACCTTC.

This chain's CDR3 is CASGQDSANQPQHF. The CDR3 nucleotides are TGTGCCAGCGGGCAGGATTCAGCCAATCAGCCCCAGCATTTT. The chain employs TRBV9 and TRBJ1-5; D remains unclear. This CDR3 spans 14 amino acids. Germline V lookup: CDR1 SGDLS, CDR2 YYNGEE. Between the trimmed V and J ends, which lost 7 bases and 3 bases, there was a span of 14 bases.

The chain recombines TRBV5-1 with TRBJ1-6; no clear D. CDR3 length: 15 amino acids. Between the trimmed V and J ends, which lost 0 bases and 7 bases, there was a span of 11 bases. Germline V gives CDR1 SGHRS, CDR2 YFSETQ. The CDR3 sequence: CASSLGRAGNSPLHF. The DNA for the CDR3 is TGCGCCAGCAGCTTGGGCAGAGCGGGAAATTCACCCCTCCACTTT.

The V call is TRBV7-9, the J call TRBJ1-1; 8 bases agree with TRBD1. The CDR3 covers 15 residues. Trimming cost V 5 bases and J 0 bases; bases outside gene matches: 5. The V gene's germline CDR1 is SEHNR and CDR2 FQNEAQ (reference sequence). CDR3 protein: CASSEQGALNTEAFF. The DNA for the CDR3 is TGTGCCAGCAGCGAGCAGGGGGCTTTGAACACTGAAGCTTTCTTT.

CDR3 region: CATGDNSGANVLTF. Here the CDR3 DNA reads TGTGCCACGGGAGACAACTCTGGGGCCAACGTCCTGACTTTC. The genes are TRBV24-1 and TRBJ2-6; D may be TRBD2 (5 bases). The CDR3 totals 14 residues. Germline V gene lookup returns CDR1 KGHDR and CDR2 SFDVKD. V was shortened by 10 bases and J by 0 bases, with 9 bases between the two germline ends.

The rearrangement links TRBV18 to TRBJ2-2; 8 nucleotides match TRBD2. V trimming: 3 bases; J trimming: 6 bases; junction bases outside the gene matches: 9. Germline assignment: CDR1 KGHSH and CDR2 LQKENI. The length of the CDR3 is 16 residues. CDR3 loop: CASSPRTSGLAGELFF. DNA of the CDR3: TGTGCCAGCTCACCTAGAACTAGCGGTCTCGCCGGGGAGCTGTTTTTT.

As DNA, the CDR3 is TGTGCCAGTAGCGAACGACAGGGAGGCGAGCAGCCCCAGCATTTT. Protein: CASSERQGGEQPQHF. This chain uses TRBV19 with TRBJ1-5; 7 positions match TRBD1. The CDR3 spans 15 residues. Germline CDR1 LNHDA, CDR2 SQIVND (reference sequence). The junction had 12 bases not matched to a gene; V was cut back by 6 bases and J by 7 bases. The full variable domain, rest sourced from reference TRBV19 and TRBJ1-5, is DGGITQSPKYLFRKEGQNVTLSCEQNLNHDAMYWYRQDPGQGLRLIYYSQIVNDFQKGDIAEGYSVSREKKESFPLTVTSAQKNPTAFYLCASSERQGGEQPQHFGDGTRLSIL.

Here the CDR3 reads CASSPGRIYEQYF. DNA of the CDR3: TGCGCCAGCAGTCCGGGACGGATCTACGAGCAGTACTTC. The rearrangement links TRBV23-1 to TRBJ2-7; D may match TRBD1 or TRBD2 (5 bases each). TRBV23-1 is given ORF status, its function remaining uncertain. The CDR3 covers 13 residues. V gave up 4 bases and J gave up 3 bases, with 10 bases separating them.

This clonotype was observed a few times. The chain joins TRBV6-1 to TRBJ1-1; TRBD1 aligns across 8 bases. With 6 bases clipped from V and 4 bases from J, the junction kept 7 bases outside the gene matches. There are 14 residues in the CDR3. Germline loops: CDR1 MNHNS, CDR2 SASEGT. DNA for the CDR3: TGTGCCAGCAGCCGGGACAGGTTAGGCACTGAAGCTTTCTTT. Its translation is CASSRDRLGTEAFF.

The genes are TRBV11-2 and TRBJ2-3; possibly TRBD2 for D (6 bases). Germline CDR1 SGHAT, CDR2 FQNNGV. This CDR3 has 18 residues. The V and J ends lost 5 bases and 0 bases respectively, with 21 bases between them. CDR3 amino acids: CASSPGALVRESTDTQYF. As DNA, the CDR3 is TGTGCCAGCAGCCCAGGAGCTTTGGTGCGGGAAAGCACAGATACGCAGTATTTT. The full variable domain, in which reference TRBV11-2 and TRBJ2-3 provide the parts outside the CDR3, is EAGVAQSPRYKIIEKRQSVAFWCNPISGHATLYWYQQILGQGPKLLIQFQNNGVVDDSQLPKDRFSAERLKGVDSTLKIQPAKLEDSAVYLCASSPGALVRESTDTQYFGPGTRLTVL.

The genes are TRBV3-1 and TRBJ2-5, with D perhaps TRBD1 (6 bases). The CDR3 totals 15 residues. V lost 5 bases, J lost 2 bases, and 15 bases lay in between. The germline V gene has CDR1 LGHDT and CDR2 YNNKEL (reference sequence). The CDR3 sequence: CASSETQGRQETQYF. The CDR3 DNA is TGTGCCAGCAGCGAAACACAGGGTCGACAAGAGACCCAGTACTTC.

V is TRBV25-1 and J is TRBJ2-3; D not certain. Germline V gives CDR1 MGHDK, CDR2 SYGVNS. V shed 5 bases and J shed 0 bases, with 9 bases lying between them. CDR3 length: 14 amino acids. This CDR3 reads CASSKRPSTDTQYF. CDR3 coding DNA: TGTGCCAGCAGTAAGAGACCCAGCACAGATACGCAGTATTTT. Variable domain in full (rest from reference TRBV25-1 and TRBJ2-3): EADIYQTPRYLVIGTGKKITLECSQTMGHDKMYWYQQDPGMELHLIHYSYGVNSTEKGDLSSESTVSRIRTEHFPLTLESARPSHTSQYLCASSKRPSTDTQYFGPGTRLTVL.

The gene calls are TRBV2 and TRBJ1-5, with D perhaps matching TRBD1 (5 bases). V was trimmed by 5 bases and J by 5 bases, leaving 10 bases between them. This CDR3 is 13 amino acids long. The germline gives CDR1 SNHLY, CDR2 FYNNEI. The DNA for the CDR3 is TGTGCCAGCAGTCTCGACAGTGATCAGCCCCAGCATTTT. This encodes CASSLDSDQPQHF.

V usage is TRBV25-1 and J usage is TRBJ1-6; D not certain. The CDR3 totals 15 residues. V was cut by 5 bases and J by 8 bases, with 16 bases left in between. CDR1 is MGHDK, CDR2 SYGVNS, per germline. The CDR3 here is CASSPMTVRDSPLHF. In DNA, the CDR3 is TGTGCCAGCAGTCCCATGACGGTTCGGGATTCACCCCTCCACTTT.

The rearrangement uses TRBV7-7 and TRBJ2-5, with D hard to call. V gave up 1 base and J gave up 0 bases, with 3 bases separating them. The CDR3 consists of 13 residues. Germline V gene data show CDR1 as SSHAT and CDR2 as FNYEAQ (reference sequence). CDR3 amino acids: CASSLDNQETQYF. The DNA of the CDR3 is TGTGCCAGCAGCTTAGACAACCAAGAGACCCAGTACTTC.

V usage is TRBV20-1 and J usage is TRBJ2-1, with D possibly TRBD2 on 5 matching bases. CDR3 length equals 17 residues. CDR1 is DFQATT, CDR2 SNEGSKA, per germline (reference sequence). V shed 3 bases and J shed 9 bases, with 27 bases lying between them. DNA of the CDR3: TGCAGTGCTAGCCTAAGTCGAGGGTTCATGGGCAATTCTGAGCAGTTCTTC. This translates into CSASLSRGFMGNSEQFF.

The chain is built from TRBV2 and TRBJ2-1; D is unresolved. V was shortened by 6 bases and J by 0 bases, with 15 bases between the two germline ends. This CDR3 is built from 16 residues. From germline, CDR1 is SNHLY and CDR2 FYNNEI. CDR3: CASSTMDASSYNEQFF. CDR3 DNA sequence: TGTGCCAGCAGCACTATGGACGCGAGCTCCTACAATGAGCAGTTCTTC.

The rearrangement links TRBV20-1 to TRBJ2-7, with a possible D match to TRBD2 (5 bases). This CDR3 is 13 amino acids long. Trimming shortened V by 5 bases and J by 3 bases, and 14 bases separated the two germline ends. In germline, CDR1 is DFQATT, CDR2 SNEGSKA (reference sequence). The CDR3 region is CSASSGRFYEQYF. For the CDR3, the DNA is TGCAGTGCTTCTTCGGGAAGGTTCTACGAGCAGTACTTC.

In nucleotides, the CDR3 is TGTGCCAGCAGAGCAGGGGCAGGGAGGAACGAGCAGTACTTC. Encoded protein: CASRAGAGRNEQYF. The J gene is TRBJ2-7, the V gene TRBV3-1; either TRBD1 or TRBD2 may fit D (6 bases each). V was clipped by 6 bases and J by 5 bases, with 17 bases between them. CDR3 length: 14 amino acids. The germline V gene has CDR1 LGHDT and CDR2 YNNKEL (reference sequence).

V usage is TRBV30 and J usage is TRBJ2-3; 8 nucleotides match TRBD2. The germline V gene encodes CDR1 GTSNPN and CDR2 SVGIG (reference sequence). V lost 5 bases and J lost 4; bases outside the gene matches: 8. The CDR3 runs to 14 residues. The CDR3 nucleotides are TGTGCCTGGGTAGCGGGACGCGGGGCAGATACGCAGTATTTT. Its protein is CAWVAGRGADTQYF. Complete variable domain (other parts from reference TRBV30 and TRBJ2-3): SQTIHQWPATLVQPVGSPLSLECTVEGTSNPNLYWYRQAAGRGLQLLFYSVGIGQISSEVPQNLSASRPQDRQFILSSKKLLLSDSGFYLCAWVAGRGADTQYFGPGTRLTVL.

This clonotype has a handful of counts. V usage is TRBV6-1 and J usage is TRBJ2-5; weak D call: TRBD1 (7 bases). The germline V gene has CDR1 MNHNS and CDR2 SASEGT. CDR3 length: 16 residues. V was trimmed by 7 bases and J by 4 bases, leaving 22 bases between them. Here the CDR3 reads CASTSQNRGGGETQYF. The CDR3 DNA sequence: TGTGCCAGCACCTCACAGAACAGGGGAGGAGGAGAGACCCAGTACTTC.

The gene calls are TRBV29-1 and TRBJ1-1, with D possibly TRBD1 on 6 matching bases. CDR1 is SQVTM and CDR2 is ANQGSEA in the germline V gene. V was pared by 6 bases and J by 4 bases, with 15 bases between. The length of the CDR3 is 13 residues. The CDR3 sequence: CSVLGATVTEAFF. DNA for the CDR3: TGCAGCGTCCTGGGGGCGACAGTCACTGAAGCTTTCTTT.